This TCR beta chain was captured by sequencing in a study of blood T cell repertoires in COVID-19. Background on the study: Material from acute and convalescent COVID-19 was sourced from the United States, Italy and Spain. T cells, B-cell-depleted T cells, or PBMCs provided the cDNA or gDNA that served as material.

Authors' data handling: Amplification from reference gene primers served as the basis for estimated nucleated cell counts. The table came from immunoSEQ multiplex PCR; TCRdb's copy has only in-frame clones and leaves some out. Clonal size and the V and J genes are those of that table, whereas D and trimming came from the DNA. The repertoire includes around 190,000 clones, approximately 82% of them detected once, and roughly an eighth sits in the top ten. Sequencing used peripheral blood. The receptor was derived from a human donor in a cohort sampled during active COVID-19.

The DNA for the CDR3 is TGTGCCAGCAGTCGGACAGGCGAAAGCTCTGGAAACACCATATATTTT. It specifies CASSRTGESSGNTIYF. This chain connects TRBV4-2 to TRBJ1-3; 7 nucleotides match TRBD1. CDR1 LGHNA and CDR2 YNFKEQ come from the germline V gene. This CDR3 comprises 16 residues. V lost 6 bases, J lost 0 bases, and 8 bases stayed unmatched.